The T cell receptor beta chain under discussion was sequenced for a study of T cells after yellow fever vaccination. Looking at the study overall: Preparation used SMART-Seq v4 Ultra Low Input for the low-cell-number fractions.

J lost 4 bases, V lost 5 bases, and 5 bases had no gene match. The CDR3 length is 13 residues. Germline lookup yields CDR1 MNHEY and CDR2 SVGAGI. This clonotype was found a few times. Each CDR3 protein is one row after TCRdb ran MiXCR on the 5' RACE reads. The sample yields 95,000 to 100,000 distinct CDR3 sequences, 4.5% to 6% seen once. The rearrangement uses TRBV6-5 and TRBJ2-7; TRBD1 agrees at 7 bases. The clonotype comes from a man younger than 35 who received the YFV17D yellow fever vaccine. Source: CD8+ T cells sorted from PBMCs, taken 10 days after the yellow fever booster vaccination. CDR3 nucleotide sequence: TGTGCCAGCAGTCAGACAGGGAATTACGAGCAGTACTTC. This encodes CASSQTGNYEQYF.